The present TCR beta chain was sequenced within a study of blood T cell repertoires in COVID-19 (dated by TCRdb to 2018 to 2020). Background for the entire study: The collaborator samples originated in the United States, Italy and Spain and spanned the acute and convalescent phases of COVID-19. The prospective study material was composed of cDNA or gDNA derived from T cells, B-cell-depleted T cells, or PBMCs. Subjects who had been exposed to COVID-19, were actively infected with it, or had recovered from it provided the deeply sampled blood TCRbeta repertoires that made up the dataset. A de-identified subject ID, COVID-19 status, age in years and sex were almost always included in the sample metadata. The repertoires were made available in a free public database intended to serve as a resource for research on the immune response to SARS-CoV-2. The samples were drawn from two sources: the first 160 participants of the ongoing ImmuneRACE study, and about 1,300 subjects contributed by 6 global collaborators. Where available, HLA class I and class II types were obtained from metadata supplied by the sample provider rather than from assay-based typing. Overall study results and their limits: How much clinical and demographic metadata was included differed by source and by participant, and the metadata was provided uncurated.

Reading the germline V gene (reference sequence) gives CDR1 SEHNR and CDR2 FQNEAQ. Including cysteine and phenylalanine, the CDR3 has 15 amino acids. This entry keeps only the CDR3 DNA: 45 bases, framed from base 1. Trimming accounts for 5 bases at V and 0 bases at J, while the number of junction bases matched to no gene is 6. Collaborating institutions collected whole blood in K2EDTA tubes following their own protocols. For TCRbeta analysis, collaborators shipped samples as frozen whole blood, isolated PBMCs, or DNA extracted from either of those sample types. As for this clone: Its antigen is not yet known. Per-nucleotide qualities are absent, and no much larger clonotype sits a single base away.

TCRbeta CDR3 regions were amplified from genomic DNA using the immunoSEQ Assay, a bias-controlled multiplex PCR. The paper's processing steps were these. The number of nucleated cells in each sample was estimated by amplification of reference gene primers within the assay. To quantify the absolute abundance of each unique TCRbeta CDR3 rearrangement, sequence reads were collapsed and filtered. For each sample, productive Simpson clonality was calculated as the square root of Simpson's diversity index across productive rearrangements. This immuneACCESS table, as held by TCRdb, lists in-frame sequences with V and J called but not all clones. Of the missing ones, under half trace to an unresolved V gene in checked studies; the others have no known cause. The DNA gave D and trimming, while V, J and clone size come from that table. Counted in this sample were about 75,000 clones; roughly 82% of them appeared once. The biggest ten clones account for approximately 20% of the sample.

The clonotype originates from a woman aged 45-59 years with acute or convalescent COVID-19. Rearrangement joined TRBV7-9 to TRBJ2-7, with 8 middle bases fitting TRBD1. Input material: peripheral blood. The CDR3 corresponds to CASSPGQGFSYEQYF. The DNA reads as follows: TGTGCCAGCAGCCCAGGACAGGGCTTCTCCTACGAGCAGTACTTC.